A selection of T cell receptor beta chains follows, all from one sample in a study of T cell responses to AZD1222 COVID-19 vaccine. Here immunoSEQ multiplex PCR was the method, and the copy in TCRdb shows in-frame clones only, minus some. Among 95,000 to 110,000 clones, approximately 92% were seen once, and the ten largest hold roughly 9%. The source material was peripheral blood, sampled 28 days after the second AZD1222 dose. The receptors derive from an adult who received the AZD1222 COVID-19 vaccine. Each CDR3 is given without its conserved first and last residue. Fields, in order: CDR3 length, V gene, CDR3 protein.

len: 12; v_gene: TRBV7-9; CDR3aa: ASTTAGGTDTQY
len: 13; v_gene: TRBV29-1; CDR3aa: SVEDLNRVGSGYT
len: 13; v_gene: TRBV27; CDR3aa: ASSLSLAGTYEQY
len: 14; v_gene: TRBV6-2/TRBV6-3; CDR3aa: ASSYDGRAVKDTQY
len: 13; v_gene: TRBV5-6; CDR3aa: ASSLSQALNYGYT
len: 11; v_gene: TRBV5-1; CDR3aa: ASSFGTAETQY
len: 12; v_gene: TRBV7-3; CDR3aa: ASSLMGTGTEAF
len: 10; v_gene: TRBV29-1; CDR3aa: SVKTGDYGYT
len: 13; v_gene: TRBV2; CDR3aa: ASGQSTDYTGELF
len: 14; v_gene: TRBV6-2/TRBV6-3; CDR3aa: ASSSPGTGLEDTQY
len: 11; v_gene: TRBV5-1; CDR3aa: ASSIGQGETQY
len: 14; v_gene: TRBV2; CDR3aa: ASSARFLRPQETQY